This TCR beta chain was identified during a study of T-cell reconstitution after alpha-beta-depleted transplantation in children. Overall study findings and caveats: Surviving recipient T cells and intrathymic progenitors accounted for some patients' high TCRbeta diversity at day 60.

About this clonotype: Its antigen is undetermined.

With 1 base removed from V and 4 bases from J, the gap between germline ends came to 13 bases. CDR1 SGHTA and CDR2 FQGNSA come from the germline V gene. The CDR3 contains 16 residues. Molecular barcoding with unique molecular identifiers was used for the TCRbeta library. TCRdb itself ran the PCR reads through MiXCR, one entry per CDR3 protein. The table lists about a million distinct CDR3 sequences, under 30% of them singletons. The chain uses TRBV7-2 and TRBJ2-2, with a possible D match to TRBD2 (5 bases). The clonotype comes from a boy under two years old who had a stem cell transplant for SCID, so the T cells may come from the graft donor. Source: PBMCs, mostly from graft donor cells, taken 360 days after TCRalphabeta/CD19-depleted stem cell transplant. CDR3 sequence reads: CASSLVRAGGTGELFF. The CDR3 nucleotides are TGTGCCAGCAGCTTAGTACGGGCGGGTGGCACCGGGGAGCTGTTTTTT.